Presented here are 3 T cell receptor beta chains from one specimen sequenced in a study of cytomegalovirus exposure and HLA in healthy donors. Using immunoSEQ multiplex PCR, the repertoire was profiled, and TCRdb retains in-frame clones only, with some absent. Of tens of thousands of clones in the sample, 85% to 95% were seen once. Material: PBMCs. These receptors were obtained from a young man in good health and CMV-seronegative.

With respect to this clone: Germline is not matched at one junction end, which may reflect a read error. This sequence joins TRBV7-7 and TRBJ2-3, with D possibly matching TRBD2 (7 bases). Germline-derived CDR1 and CDR2 are SSHAT and FNYEAQ (reference sequence). CDR3 length: 13 amino acids. In DNA form, the CDR3 reads TGTGCTAGCAGCGGGACACACACAGATACGCAGTATTTT. The encoded protein is CASSGTHTDTQYF. Full variable domain (missing parts from reference TRBV7-7 and TRBJ2-3): GAGVSQSPRYKVTKRGQDVTLRCDPISSHATLYWYQQALGQGPEFLTYFNYEAQPDKSGLPSDRFSAERPEGSISTLTIQRTEQRDSAMYRCASSGTHTDTQYFGPGTRLTVL.

This chain joins TRBV30 and TRBJ2-2, with 13 bases aligning to TRBD2. The V segment lost 2 bases and the J segment 1 base; nucleotides outside the gene matches: 10. Per germline, CDR1 GTSNPN and CDR2 SVGIG (reference sequence). This CDR3 is 19 amino acids long. The CDR3 sequence is CAWSRPQGLAGVNTGELFF. The DNA for the CDR3 is TGTGCCTGGAGTCGACCTCAAGGACTAGCGGGGGTGAACACCGGGGAGCTGTTTTTT.

The chain uses TRBV30 and TRBJ1-1, with no clear D. The ends were cut back, 0 bases at V and 6 bases at J, with 5 bases in the middle. The CDR3 covers 11 residues. Germline loops: CDR1 GTSNPN, CDR2 SVGIG (reference sequence). CDR3: CAWSVLSEAFF. The CDR3 bases are TGTGCCTGGAGTGTACTTTCTGAAGCTTTCTTT. Looking up the rest from reference TRBV30 and TRBJ1-1 gives the full variable domain: SQTIHQWPATLVQPVGSPLSLECTVEGTSNPNLYWYRQAAGRGLQLLFYSVGIGQISSEVPQNLSASRPQDRQFILSSKKLLLSDSGFYLCAWSVLSEAFFGQGTRLTVV.